The rows below give T cell receptor beta chains drawn from one sample of a study of blood T cell repertoires in COVID-19. The method was immunoSEQ multiplex PCR; TCRdb's version includes in-frame clones alone and lacks a portion of them. Here the sample spans 200,000 to 300,000 clones, roughly 84% being singletons. Material for sequencing was peripheral blood. The receptor set was obtained from a human donor in a cohort sampled during active COVID-19. Each CDR3 is given with its conserved first and last residue. The D gene is left open where the match is weak. Size is stated for part of the rows, as once, few or many counts, or as a class when the clone is expanded.

D: NA
J: TRBJ2-5
size: NA
V: TRBV18
CDR3: CASSPRRGEQETQYF
DNA: TGTGCCAGCTCACCACGACGGGGAGAGCAAGAGACCCAGTACTTC

D: TRBD1
J: TRBJ1-3
size: NA
V: TRBV18
CDR3: CASSPTNPDRPFSGNTIYF
DNA: TGTGCCAGCTCACCTACAAATCCGGACAGGCCATTCTCTGGAAACACCATATATTTT

D: TRBD1
J: TRBJ1-1
size: NA
V: TRBV10-3
CDR3: CAITSRPGTANTEAFF
DNA: TGTGCCATCACCTCCCGTCCCGGGACAGCGAACACTGAAGCTTTCTTT

D: NA
J: TRBJ2-1
size: NA
V: TRBV28
CDR3: CASSLSLALYNEQFF
DNA: TGTGCCAGCAGTTTGTCTCTAGCGCTTTACAATGAGCAGTTCTTC

D: NA
J: TRBJ2-2
size: NA
V: TRBV24-1
CDR3: CATSIGAMNTGELFF
DNA: TGTGCCACCAGTATAGGAGCAATGAACACCGGGGAGCTGTTTTTT

D: NA
J: TRBJ2-5
size: NA
V: TRBV10-3
CDR3: CAISEVPMETQYF
DNA: TGTGCCATCAGTGAGGTTCCAATGGAGACCCAGTACTTC

D: NA
J: TRBJ2-5
size: NA
V: TRBV3-1/TRBV3-2
CDR3: CASSHNGALETQYF
DNA: TGTGCCAGCAGCCATAATGGGGCTCTGGAGACCCAGTACTTC

D: NA
J: TRBJ1-2
size: NA
V: TRBV24-1
CDR3: CATKDRSNYGYTF
DNA: TGTGCCACTAAGGACAGATCTAACTATGGCTACACCTTC

D: TRBD2
J: TRBJ2-7
size: NA
V: TRBV11-3
CDR3: CASSLAGDEQYF
DNA: TGTGCCAGCAGTTTAGCGGGAGACGAGCAGTACTTC

D: TRBD2
J: TRBJ2-7
size: NA
V: TRBV18
CDR3: CASSPPLGGLSYEQYF
DNA: TGTGCCAGCTCACCACCTCTCGGGGGGTTGAGCTACGAGCAGTACTTC

D: NA
J: TRBJ1-6
size: few
V: TRBV6-5
CDR3: CASSDQGSSPLHF
DNA: TGTGCCAGCAGCGACCAGGGGAGTTCACCCCTCCACTTT

D: NA
J: TRBJ2-1
size: NA
V: TRBV12-2
CDR3: CASRSPRQNEQFF
DNA: TGTGCAAGTCGCTCCCCTAGGCAGAATGAGCAGTTCTTC

D: TRBD1
J: TRBJ2-7
size: NA
V: TRBV5-4
CDR3: CASSFEGAPSYEQYF
DNA: TGTGCCAGCAGCTTTGAGGGGGCCCCCTCCTACGAGCAGTACTTC

D: TRBD1
J: TRBJ2-2
size: NA
V: TRBV2
CDR3: CASTRTGLTGELFF
DNA: TGTGCCAGCACCCGGACAGGACTCACCGGGGAGCTGTTTTTT

D: TRBD1
J: TRBJ1-1
size: many
V: TRBV7-2
CDR3: CASSLDNRGTEAFF
DNA: TGTGCCAGCAGCTTAGATAACAGGGGCACTGAAGCTTTCTTT